Below, 15 T cell receptor beta chains from the same sample are listed, as sequenced in a study of T cell responses to AZD1222 COVID-19 vaccine (dated by TCRdb to the early 2020s). Per the publication, the time point label means: about 28 days (+/-7) after the second vaccine dose. The library was produced with the immunoSEQ multiplex PCR assay. The table comes from immuneACCESS by way of TCRdb, which keeps in-frame sequences with V and J called. Part of the clones is missing from these tables; in studies checked, under half for an unresolved V gene and the rest for unknown reasons. This sample gives about 81,000 clones in total; about 93% of them show up just once. In total, the top ten clones hold around a tenth of the sample. Source: peripheral blood, taken 28 days after the second AZD1222 dose. Every receptor here comes from an adult who received the AZD1222 COVID-19 vaccine.

The genes are TRBV5-4 and TRBJ2-5; D perhaps matches TRBD2 (6 bases). Trimming shortened V by 4 bases and J by 1 base, and 8 bases separated the two germline ends. The V gene's germline CDR1 is SGHNT and CDR2 YYREEE (reference sequence). CDR3 length equals 13 residues. CDR3 loop: CASSRDSQETQYF. CDR3 sequence (DNA): TGTGCCAGCAGCCGGGACTCCCAAGAGACCCAGTACTTC. The full variable domain, its missing parts supplied by reference TRBV5-4 and TRBJ2-5, is ETGVTQSPTHLIKTRGQQVTLRCSSQSGHNTVSWYQQALGQGPQFIFQYYREEENGRGNFPPRFSGLQFPNYSSELNVNALELDDSALYLCASSRDSQETQYFGPGTRLLVL.

This rearrangement joins TRBV4-2 to TRBJ1-2; a possible D gene is TRBD1 (5 bases). CDR3 length: 14 residues. The germline V gene has CDR1 LGHNA and CDR2 YNFKEQ. V shed 1 base and J shed 6 bases, with 12 bases lying between them. The CDR3 DNA reads as TGTGCCAGCAGCCAAGTTCAGGGTGACCATGGCTACACCTTC. It translates to CASSQVQGDHGYTF.

This rearrangement joins TRBV3-1 (or the pseudogene TRBV3-2) to TRBJ1-2; no clear D gene. The CDR3 is 13 amino acids. Trimming pared 1 base from V and 3 bases from J, leaving 6 bases between. CDR1 and CDR2 from the germline V gene are LGHDT and YNNKEL (reference sequence). CDR3 loop: CASSQGSDYGYTF. CDR3 nucleotide sequence: TGTGCCAGCAGCCAAGGTTCAGACTATGGCTACACCTTC.

This clone was recorded once. The chain is built from TRBV28 and TRBJ2-5; 9 positions agree with TRBD1. The J segment lost 4 bases and the V segment lost 6 bases, leaving 12 bases of the junction unmatched. CDR1 and CDR2 (germline): MDHEN, SYDVKM. The CDR3 covers 16 residues. The CDR3 reads CASRSAGTGLGETQYF. Here the CDR3 DNA reads TGTGCCAGCAGGTCGGCCGGGACAGGGCTCGGAGAGACCCAGTACTTC. The full variable domain, in which reference TRBV28 and TRBJ2-5 provide the parts outside the CDR3, is DVKVTQSSRYLVKRTGEKVFLECVQDMDHENMFWYRQDPGLGLRLIYFSYDVKMKEKGDIPEGYSVSREKKERFSLILESASTNQTSMYLCASRSAGTGLGETQYFGPGTRLLVL.

This chain uses TRBV25-1 with TRBJ1-5, with 7 bases matching TRBD1. The ends lost 3 bases at V and 4 bases at J; junction bases unmatched: 6. This CDR3 spans 15 amino acids. In germline, CDR1 is MGHDK, CDR2 SYGVNS. CDR3: CASSEALGQNQPQHF. CDR3 DNA sequence: TGTGCCAGCAGTGAGGCCCTGGGACAGAATCAGCCCCAGCATTTT.

The rearrangement uses TRBV12-5 and TRBJ1-5; TRBD1 agrees at 11 bases. Per the germline V gene, CDR1 is LGHNT and CDR2 is FRNRAP. With 6 bases clipped from V and 7 bases from J, the junction kept 8 bases outside the gene matches. CDR3 length equals 15 residues. In nucleotides, the CDR3 is TGTGCTAGTGGCGACGGACAGGGGGCTTGGCAGCCCCAGCATTTT. This sequence encodes CASGDGQGAWQPQHF.

Here the CDR3 DNA reads TGTGCCAGCAGCTTACAGGGCAATCAGCCCCAGCATTTT. This sequence encodes CASSLQGNQPQHF. The rearrangement joins TRBV7-2 to TRBJ1-5; D uncertain. The V gene's germline CDR1 is SGHTA and CDR2 FQGNSA. The CDR3 consists of 13 residues. V lost 2 bases and J 2 bases, leaving 4 bases between the germline ends.

The chain has TRBV30 and TRBJ2-3; the D gene is possibly TRBD1 (7 bases). V dropped 3 bases and J dropped 2 bases, with 18 bases sitting between them. Germline CDR1 reads GTSNPN; CDR2 reads SVGIG (reference sequence). CDR3 size: 16 residues. The CDR3 coding sequence is TGTGCCTGGAGGGGCAGGGGGGTAGACTTCACAGATACGCAGTATTTT. Its translation is CAWRGRGVDFTDTQYF.

This clone came up once. The chain couples TRBV18 to TRBJ2-7; D is uncertain. Germline V gene data show CDR1 as KGHSH and CDR2 as LQKENI. The length of the CDR3 is 14 residues. V lost 3 bases, J lost 2 bases, and 11 bases lay in between. The CDR3 protein is CASSPRRATYEQYF. The DNA of the CDR3 is TGTGCCAGCTCACCTCGCCGGGCGACCTACGAGCAGTACTTC.

This clone was counted between two and nine times. The chain couples TRBV30 to TRBJ1-2; D is perhaps TRBD1 (5 bases). Trimming took off 3 bases at V and 4 bases at J, with 15 bases between the two ends. CDR1 is GTSNPN and CDR2 is SVGIG in the germline V gene (reference sequence). This CDR3 region has 14 residues. The CDR3 bases are TGTGCCTGGAGAGGGGCCGAAAACGCCTATGGCTACACCTTC. It translates to CAWRGAENAYGYTF.

This clone has just one count. The chain joins TRBV28 to TRBJ2-3; D gene uncertain. V was shortened by 6 bases and J by 14 bases, with 18 bases between the two germline ends. Germline CDR1 MDHEN, CDR2 SYDVKM. This CDR3 is built from 12 residues. The CDR3 DNA follows: TGTGCCAGCAGCTCGGTGCCCCTCGTTCTGTATTTT. It encodes CASSSVPLVLYF.

V usage is TRBV5-8 and J usage is TRBJ2-2; no reliable D call. Germline V gene lookup returns CDR1 SGHTS and CDR2 YDEGEE. The CDR3 extends over 12 amino acids. Trimming shortened V by 4 bases and J by 7 bases, and 8 bases separated the two germline ends. The CDR3 is CASSHQYGELFF. DNA for the CDR3: TGTGCCAGCAGCCACCAGTACGGGGAGCTGTTTTTT.

J is TRBJ2-3 and V is TRBV19; TRBD2 agrees at 8 bases. This CDR3 spans 15 amino acids. From germline, CDR1 is LNHDA and CDR2 SQIVND (reference sequence). J was trimmed by 2 bases and V by 3 bases; bases with no gene match: 4. This chain's CDR3 is CASSIRGGPTDTQYF. In DNA, the CDR3 is TGTGCCAGTAGTATTCGCGGGGGGCCCACAGATACGCAGTATTTT.

Concerning this clone itself: The identical CDR3 is also encoded by other nucleotide sequences in the sample. The rearrangement links TRBV2 to TRBJ1-2; D perhaps matches TRBD1 (5 bases). This CDR3 has 13 amino acids. Germline V gene lookup returns CDR1 SNHLY and CDR2 FYNNEI. Trimming shortened V by 5 bases and J by 5 bases, and 12 bases separated the two germline ends. The CDR3 DNA is TGTGCCAGCAGTCCGGGACCAAGATATGGCTACACCTTC. Translated, it gives CASSPGPRYGYTF.

The chain combines TRBV24-1 with TRBJ2-3; D remains ambiguous. V lost 4 bases and J 0 bases, leaving 10 bases between the germline ends. Germline V gives CDR1 KGHDR, CDR2 SFDVKD. The CDR3 is 15 amino acids. CDR3 nucleotides: TGTGCCACCAGTGACCCGGCGGCCAGCACAGATACGCAGTATTTT. Amino acids: CATSDPAASTDTQYF.